These 30 T cell receptor beta chains originate from one sample sequenced in a study of T cell responses to AZD1222 COVID-19 vaccine. The protocol was immunoSEQ multiplex PCR, while the TCRdb copy is restricted to in-frame clones and leaves out a portion. The table shows about 100,000 clones, with nearly 90% occurring only once. Sequencing used peripheral blood, obtained on day 0 of AZD1222 vaccination. Source of these receptors: an adult in good health.

The CDR3 region is CASSVGGGTEAFF. The CDR3 DNA reads TGTGCCAGCAGTGTGGGGGGTGGAACTGAAGCTTTCTTT. This chain links TRBV2 with TRBJ1-1, with D tentatively TRBD1 (5 bases). With 4 bases removed from V and 5 bases from J, the gap between germline ends came to 11 bases. Germline CDR1 is SNHLY and CDR2 is FYNNEI. This CDR3 region has 13 residues. Variable domain in full (rest from reference TRBV2 and TRBJ1-1): EPEVTQTPSHQVTQMGQEVILRCVPISNHLYFYWYRQILGQKVEFLVSFYNNEISEKSEIFDDQFSVERPDGSNFTLKIRSTKLEDSAMYFCASSVGGGTEAFFGQGTRLTVV.

The rearrangement uses TRBV3-1 (or the pseudogene TRBV3-2) and TRBJ2-3; perhaps D is TRBD1 or TRBD2 (5 bases each). Between the trimmed V and J ends, which lost 5 bases and 8 bases, there was a span of 11 bases. Germline CDR1 is LGHDT and CDR2 is YNNKEL (reference sequence). The length of the CDR3 is 12 residues. The CDR3 loop reads CASSSNGGTQYF. The CDR3, as DNA: TGTGCCAGCAGCTCGAATGGGGGTACGCAGTATTTT.

V is TRBV9 and J is TRBJ2-1; 8 bases align to TRBD2. The junction had 12 bases not matched to a gene; V was cut back by 3 bases and J by 7 bases. The germline CDR1 and CDR2 sequences are SGDLS and YYNGEE. The CDR3 sequence is 16 residues long. CDR3 in DNA: TGTGCCAGCAGCGCCGCCAGCGGGAGAGGGGAGAATGAGCAGTTCTTC. Translation: CASSAASGRGENEQFF. Filled out from reference TRBV9 and TRBJ2-1, the complete variable domain reads DSGVTQTPKHLITATGQRVTLRCSPRSGDLSVYWYQQSLDQGLQFLIQYYNGEERAKGNILERFSAQQFPDLHSELNLSSLELGDSALYFCASSAASGRGENEQFFGPGTRLTVL.

The J gene is TRBJ2-1, the V gene TRBV4-2, with 9 bases aligning to TRBD2. The CDR3 is made up of 19 amino acids. Per the germline V gene, CDR1 is LGHNA and CDR2 is YNFKEQ. The junction had 10 bases not matched to a gene; V was cut back by 0 bases and J by 1 base. CDR3 loop: CASSQEPAGGSGSYNEQFF. CDR3 DNA: TGTGCCAGCAGCCAAGAGCCAGCGGGAGGATCGGGATCCTACAATGAGCAGTTCTTC.

The chain recombines TRBV28 with TRBJ2-7; D may correspond to TRBD1 or TRBD2 (5 bases each). There are 15 residues in the CDR3. Germline V lookup: CDR1 MDHEN, CDR2 SYDVKM. V lost 6 bases and J lost 7, with 22 bases in between. The CDR3, as DNA: TGTGCCAGCAGCCCCCCGGGGACGACGGCGAGGGAGCAGTACGTC. This gives the protein CASSPPGTTAREQYV.

This chain uses TRBV5-6 with TRBJ1-1, with D possibly TRBD1 on 5 matching bases. Germline assignment: CDR1 SGHDT and CDR2 YYEEEE. V was cut by 0 bases and J by 7 bases, with 16 bases left in between. This CDR3 contains 15 residues. Here the CDR3 DNA reads TGTGCCAGCAGCTTGGGTGGTGCAGGGCAGGATGAAGCTTTCTTT. It specifies CASSLGGAGQDEAFF.

V usage is TRBV19 and J usage is TRBJ1-1; D call uncertain. CDR1 is LNHDA, CDR2 SQIVND, per germline (reference sequence). Trimming removed 7 bases at V and 1 base at J, with 10 bases between. The CDR3 has 13 amino acids. The CDR3 region is CASTERENTEAFF. CDR3 DNA: TGTGCCAGTACTGAAAGGGAGAACACTGAAGCTTTCTTT.

This chain uses TRBV7-2 with TRBJ2-3, with a tentative D call TRBD1 (6 bases). CDR3 length: 18 amino acids. Germline CDR1 and CDR2: SGHTA and FQGNSA. V gave up 5 bases and J gave up 1 base, with 22 bases separating them. The CDR3 region is CASSTHASGVGGTDTQYF. The CDR3 nucleotides read TGTGCCAGCAGCACCCACGCCTCAGGGGTGGGAGGCACAGATACGCAGTATTTT. The full variable domain, completed using reference TRBV7-2 and TRBJ2-3, is GAGVSQSPSNKVTEKGKDVELRCDPISGHTALYWYRQSLGQGLEFLIYFQGNSAPDKSGLPSDRFSAERTGGSVSTLTIQRTQQEDSAVYLCASSTHASGVGGTDTQYFGPGTRLTVL.

This clone was detected only once. The rearrangement links TRBV25-1 to TRBJ1-6; D not resolved. Germline V CDR1 and CDR2: MGHDK, SYGVNS. Trimming shortened V by 7 bases and J by 10 bases, and 20 bases separated the two germline ends. CDR3 length equals 15 residues. CDR3 amino acids: CASISAGPGGSPLHF. CDR3 bases: TGTGCCAGCATCAGCGCCGGCCCTGGAGGGTCACCCCTCCACTTT.

The chain employs TRBV11-2 and TRBJ1-1, with 9 bases matching TRBD1. This CDR3 contains 19 residues. The germline gives CDR1 SGHAT, CDR2 FQNNGV. V shed 5 bases and J 1 base; nucleotides not matched to a gene: 17. CDR3: CASSLDTLWTGEENTEAFF. Here the CDR3 DNA reads TGTGCCAGCAGCCTCGATACCCTATGGACAGGGGAAGAGAACACTGAAGCTTTCTTT.

J is TRBJ2-5 and V is TRBV5-1; D is perhaps TRBD2 (5 bases). Deletions cut 3 bases from V and 5 bases from J, with 14 bases between. The CDR3 has 14 residues. The germline gives CDR1 SGHRS, CDR2 YFSETQ. This chain's CDR3 is CASSSTRLRETQYF. CDR3 coding DNA: TGCGCCAGCAGCTCCACTAGACTGCGGGAGACCCAGTACTTC.

The genes are TRBV4-2 and TRBJ1-1; TRBD1 aligns across 10 bases. The CDR3 runs 15 residues. The V and J ends lost 1 base and 4 bases, in that order; junction bases with no gene match: 3. Germline V lookup: CDR1 LGHNA, CDR2 YNFKEQ. The CDR3: CASSQAGQGVTEAFF. CDR3 bases: TGTGCCAGCAGCCAAGCCGGACAGGGGGTCACTGAAGCTTTCTTT.

The sample holds one count of this clone. This rearrangement joins TRBV10-3 to TRBJ1-5; tentatively, D is TRBD1 (6 bases). V was trimmed by 4 bases and J by 5 bases, leaving 12 bases between them. This CDR3 comprises 14 residues. Germline assignment: CDR1 ENHRY and CDR2 SYGVKD. As DNA, the CDR3 is TGTGCCATCAGTGGGGGGCGCCCCGATCAGCCCCAGCATTTT. Protein sequence: CAISGGRPDQPQHF.

V usage is TRBV4-1 and J usage is TRBJ1-1; no definite D call. The CDR3 has 12 amino acids. CDR1 and CDR2 from the germline V gene are MGHRA and YSYEKL. V lost 1 base, J lost 6 bases, and 6 bases lay in between. CDR3 nucleotides: TGCGCCAGCAGCCAAGGGAAATCTGAAGCTTTCTTT. Its translation: CASSQGKSEAFF.

This clone came up once. The V gene is TRBV19, the J gene TRBJ1-4; weak D call: TRBD1 (5 bases). Germline CDR1 and CDR2: LNHDA and SQIVND (reference sequence). V was trimmed by 6 bases and J by 0 bases, leaving 17 bases between them. The CDR3 runs 17 residues. CDR3 coding DNA: TGTGCCAGTAGAAGTATCGAGGGAGGGGCAACTAATGAAAAACTGTTTTTT. Residues: CASRSIEGGATNEKLFF.

V is TRBV18 and J is TRBJ2-1, with D maybe TRBD1 (6 bases). V gave up 0 bases and J gave up 4 bases, with 13 bases separating them. The CDR3 length is 16 residues. Germline assignment: CDR1 KGHSH and CDR2 LQKENI. This chain's CDR3 is CASSPPGRGRYNEQFF. The CDR3 nucleotides are TGTGCCAGCTCACCACCTGGCAGGGGCCGGTACAATGAGCAGTTCTTC.

The V call is TRBV6-5, the J call TRBJ1-6; D perhaps matches TRBD1 (5 bases). CDR3 length: 14 amino acids. The germline gives CDR1 MNHEY, CDR2 SVGAGI. The V gene lost 6 bases and the J gene lost 5 bases, with 11 bases spanning the gap. The CDR3 nucleotides read TGTGCCAGCAGACGACAGAAAAATAATTCACCCCTCCACTTT. Protein: CASRRQKNNSPLHF.

In its sample, this clone was seen once. V usage is TRBV6-2 or TRBV6-3 and J usage is TRBJ1-5; 7 nucleotides agree with TRBD1. Germline CDR1 MNHEY, CDR2 SVGEGT. This CDR3 is 15 amino acids long. V was clipped by 2 bases and J by 1 base; unmatched bases: 2. CDR3 nucleotide sequence: TGTGCCAGCAGTTACCAGGGACAGAGCAATCAGCCCCAGCATTTT. It translates to CASSYQGQSNQPQHF.

The V gene is TRBV29-1, the J gene TRBJ1-6; possible D gene TRBD1, 6 bases. CDR1 is SQVTM, CDR2 ANQGSEA, per germline. The CDR3 runs to 13 residues. Trimming pared 5 bases from V and 6 bases from J, leaving 11 bases between. This CDR3 is CSVTTGRNSPLHF. The CDR3 coding sequence is TGCAGCGTTACAACAGGGCGTAATTCACCCCTCCACTTT. Full variable domain (remainder filled in from reference TRBV29-1 and TRBJ1-6): SAVISQKPSRDICQRGTSLTIQCQVDSQVTMMFWYRQQPGQSLTLIATANQGSEATYESGFVIDKFPISRPNLTFSTLTVSNMSPEDSSIYLCSVTTGRNSPLHFGNGTRLTVT.

The chain carries TRBV19 and TRBJ1-4, with TRBD1 matching over 9 bases. The junction had 8 bases not matched to a gene; V was cut back by 4 bases and J by 8 bases. Per the germline V gene, CDR1 is LNHDA and CDR2 is SQIVND (reference sequence). The CDR3 totals 15 residues. The CDR3 loop reads CASSTTGTGYEKLFF. The CDR3 coding sequence is TGTGCCAGTAGTACCACCGGGACAGGGTACGAAAAACTGTTTTTT.

Comments on this clone: Compared with germline, one end of the junction differs, possibly owing to a read error. This chain uses TRBV5-1 with TRBJ2-2, with TRBD1 as a possible D gene (6 bases). In germline, CDR1 is SGHRS, CDR2 YFSETQ. The CDR3 is made up of 15 amino acids. The CDR3 loop reads CASSETVGGSGELFF. As DNA, the CDR3 is TGTGCCAGCAGCGAGACGGTAGGGGGATCCGGGGAGCTGTTTTTT.

The rearrangement joins TRBV6-5 to TRBJ2-3; 11 nucleotides agree with TRBD2. Per germline, CDR1 MNHEY and CDR2 SVGAGI. CDR3 size: 16 residues. J lost 0 bases, V lost 1 base, and 0 bases had no gene match. CDR3 sequence (DNA): TGTGCCAGCAGTTACTTAGCGGGGGGGAGCACAGATACGCAGTATTTT. Translated: CASSYLAGGSTDTQYF.

The chain employs TRBV10-1 and TRBJ1-2; 9 nucleotides agree with TRBD1. The CDR3 sequence is 13 residues long. CDR1 and CDR2 from the germline V gene are WNHNN and SYGVQD (reference sequence). V shed 10 bases, J shed 6 bases, and the junction held 9 bases outside the gene matches. This CDR3 is CAKRTGDTDGYTF. As DNA, the CDR3 is TGCGCCAAAAGGACAGGGGATACGGATGGCTACACCTTC.

The DNA of the CDR3 is TGTGCCAGCAGCCAAGATACGAGCGGGAGAAGCTATTATACGCAGTATTTT. This translates into CASSQDTSGRSYYTQYF. The gene calls are TRBV3-1 (or the pseudogene TRBV3-2) and TRBJ2-3; 8 nucleotides match TRBD2. The V gene end was trimmed by 0 bases and the J gene end by 7 bases; junction bases not matched to a gene: 12. Germline V gene sequence: CDR1 LGHDT, CDR2 YNNKEL (reference sequence). This CDR3 comprises 17 residues.

This clone was picked up a small number of times. This chain joins TRBV2 and TRBJ1-6; no clear D gene. The V end was cut by 7 bases, the J end by 10 bases, with 17 bases between. CDR1 and CDR2 (germline): SNHLY, FYNNEI. The CDR3 extends over 14 amino acids. In nucleotides, the CDR3 is TGTGCCAGCACGAGGAGGGTGCAACGGTCACCCCTCCACTTT. This codes for CASTRRVQRSPLHF.

The chain combines TRBV9 with TRBJ2-6; D unclear. Trimming removed 6 bases from V and 2 bases from J, with 12 bases in between. The germline V gene encodes CDR1 SGDLS and CDR2 YYNGEE. The CDR3 contains 15 residues. The CDR3 DNA follows: TGTGCCAGCACCTTTGGAGTCGCTGGGGCCAACGTCCTGACTTTC. Translating it yields CASTFGVAGANVLTF.

The CDR3: CATSRRQVNQPQHF. The DNA of the CDR3 is TGTGCCACCAGCAGAAGACAGGTTAATCAGCCCCAGCATTTT. The chain employs TRBV15 and TRBJ1-5, with a tentative D call TRBD1 (6 bases). The CDR3 length is 14 residues. Germline assignment: CDR1 LNHNV and CDR2 YYDKDF (reference sequence). V was shortened by 2 bases and J by 4 bases, with 9 bases between the two germline ends.

The chain employs TRBV3-1 (or the pseudogene TRBV3-2) and TRBJ2-7; 8 bases are shared with TRBD2. CDR1 and CDR2 (germline): LGHDT, YNNKEL (reference sequence). V shed 1 base and J 0 bases; nucleotides not matched to a gene: 8. CDR3 length: 17 residues. CDR3: CASSQVREGPHSYEQYV. CDR3 DNA sequence: TGTGCCAGCAGCCAAGTACGGGAGGGCCCTCACTCCTACGAGCAGTACGTC.

This chain links TRBV6-5 with TRBJ2-6; D uncertain. V shed 8 bases and J shed 11 bases, with 22 bases lying between them. Germline loops: CDR1 MNHEY, CDR2 SVGAGI. There are 15 residues in the CDR3. CDR3 sequence reads: CASWGPYLISYVLTF. The CDR3 DNA follows: TGTGCCAGCTGGGGTCCATACTTGATTTCTTACGTCCTGACTTTC.

This chain connects TRBV6-2 or TRBV6-3 to TRBJ2-3; either TRBD1 or TRBD2 may supply D (5 bases each). Germline lookup yields CDR1 MNHEY and CDR2 SVGEGT. Trimming stripped 1 base from V and 2 bases from J, with 13 bases between. CDR3 length: 16 residues. CDR3 residues: CASSYFGAMPTDTQYF. DNA of the CDR3: TGTGCCAGCAGTTACTTCGGGGCAATGCCCACAGATACGCAGTATTTT.